This TCR beta chain was identified during a study of molecular identifiers for immune sequencing clone quantification. Study-wide background: Replicate runs used RNA from about 20,000 or 100,000 naive CD8 cells, which was split five ways into aliquots, and four of those aliquots were then sequenced.

Making the bulk TCR libraries relied on previously described methods and listed TCR primers. TCRdb re-called the PCR reads with MiXCR, one entry per CDR3 protein. The data show approximately 500,000 distinct CDR3 sequences, roughly 24% seen once. CDR3 length: 16 residues. V was pared by 0 bases and J by 1 base, with 2 bases of the junction left unmatched. Per germline, CDR1 MGHRA and CDR2 YSYEKL. Study observations and caveats: Clones above 20 RNA copies held over 97% of effector molecules, under 1% in naive cells.

Note on this clonotype: Its target is unknown.

The sequenced material came from naive CD8+ T cells from blood, with Jurkat cell RNA spiked in. Specified subset: FACS-sorted CD8+CD4-CCR7+CD45RA+ naive T cells. The V gene is TRBV4-1, the J gene TRBJ2-3; 9 bases agree with TRBD2. This sequence originates from a human donor in good health. Some libraries in this study had Jurkat cell RNA spiked in. The CDR3 spells CASSQEPSGGTDTQYF. DNA of the CDR3: TGCGCCAGCAGCCAAGAGCCTAGCGGGGGCACAGATACGCAGTATTTT.